This is a list of T cell receptor beta chains from one sample in a study of shared clonotypes between healthy human individuals. Measured with immunoSEQ multiplex PCR; TCRdb has only the in-frame clones, and not every one. The profile shows more than 2,000,000 clones, around nine tenths of them singletons. Sequenced material: naive CD4+ T cells sorted from blood. These receptors all come from a man aged 18 to 29 in good health. Each CDR3 is given with its conserved first and last residue. A D gene is named only where the DNA matches it firmly. Not all rows give a size; the values are once, few, many and, for expanded clones, a class.

>NA|TRBV18|TRBJ2-7|NA
CASSPLANSENYEQYF
TGTGCCAGCTCACCACTAGCGAACAGTGAAAACTACGAGCAGTACTTC
>TRBD1|TRBV18|TRBJ1-5|NA
CASSPPGQGVHQPQHF
TGTGCCAGCTCACCACCGGGGCAGGGGGTCCATCAGCCCCAGCATTTT
>NA|TRBV6-1|TRBJ2-3|NA
CAAKGPDTQYF
TGTGCCGCGAAGGGGCCAGATACGCAGTATTTT
>NA|TRBV5-4|TRBJ2-1|NA
CASSFGMDYNEQFF
TGTGCCAGCAGCTTTGGGATGGACTACAATGAGCAGTTCTTC
>TRBD2|TRBV9|TRBJ2-2|once
CASSLRTSGSGELFF
TGTGCCAGCAGCCTGCGGACTAGCGGGTCCGGGGAGCTGTTTTTT
>TRBD1|TRBV7-8|TRBJ2-1|NA
CASSAGQGRYNEQFF
TGTGCCAGCAGCGCCGGACAGGGAAGATACAATGAGCAGTTCTTC
>TRBD2|TRBV6-5|TRBJ2-5|NA
CASSYPRTSEQETQYF
TGTGCCAGCAGTTATCCCCGGACTAGCGAGCAAGAGACCCAGTACTTC
>TRBD2|TRBV5-1|TRBJ2-7|NA
CASSLGGLAGGLEQYF
TGCGCCAGCAGCTTGGGTGGGCTAGCGGGAGGACTCGAGCAGTACTTC
>NA|TRBV5-1|TRBJ2-6|NA
CASSLVLVGGANVLTF
TGCGCCAGCAGCTTGGTTCTAGTGGGTGGGGCCAACGTCCTGACTTTC
>NA|TRBV5-4|TRBJ1-2|NA
CASSSEGAPASYGYTF
TGTGCCAGCAGCTCAGAAGGGGCGCCAGCATCCTATGGCTACACCTTC
>NA|TRBV5-1|TRBJ1-4|NA
CASSLALTATNEKLFF
TGCGCCAGCAGCTTGGCCCTTACTGCAACTAATGAAAAACTGTTTTTT
>TRBD2|TRBV13|TRBJ2-2|NA
CASSFRRLAGVGPGELFF
TGTGCCAGCAGCTTCAGACGACTAGCGGGAGTGGGTCCCGGGGAGCTGTTTTTT
>NA|TRBV19|TRBJ1-4|NA
CASSIAPLDEKLFF
TGTGCCAGTAGTATAGCTCCCCTTGATGAAAAACTGTTTTTT
>NA|TRBV2|TRBJ1-6|NA
CASRNQNSPLHF
TGTGCCAGCAGGAACCAAAATTCACCCCTCCACTTT
>NA|TRBV18|TRBJ2-1|NA
CASSPLTFHEQFF
TGTGCCAGCTCACCACTAACGTTCCATGAGCAGTTCTTC
>NA|TRBV25-1|TRBJ2-1|NA
CASSEYPSSSYNEQFF
TGTGCCAGCAGTGAATATCCTTCTAGCTCCTACAATGAGCAGTTCTTC
>NA|TRBV21-1|TRBJ2-7|NA
CASRVYRTAYEQYF
TGTGCCAGCAGGGTTTATCGGACAGCCTACGAGCAGTACTTC
>TRBD2|TRBV2|TRBJ2-7|NA
CASSEAPSGSGEQYF
TGTGCCAGCAGTGAAGCGCCGAGCGGGAGCGGCGAGCAGTACTTC
>NA|TRBV7-9|TRBJ1-4|few
CASSRGDSATNEKLFF
TGTGCCAGCAGCCGGGGAGACAGTGCAACTAATGAAAAACTGTTTTTT
>NA|TRBV19|TRBJ1-1|NA
CASSIGVSNTEAFF
TGTGCCAGTAGTATTGGAGTATCGAACACTGAAGCTTTCTTT
>NA|TRBV7-9|TRBJ1-2|NA
CASSLAVPRAYGYTF
TGTGCCAGCAGCTTAGCGGTCCCCAGGGCCTATGGCTACACCTTC
>NA|TRBV5-8|TRBJ2-1|NA
CASSLEGGPHNEQFF
TGTGCCAGCAGCTTGGAGGGGGGACCCCACAATGAGCAGTTCTTC
>NA|TRBV18|TRBJ1-3|NA
CASSPPGGSGNTIYF
TGTGCCAGCTCACCACCGGGAGGGTCTGGAAACACCATATATTTT
>NA|TRBV7-9|TRBJ2-3|NA
CASSLGQAGWDTQYF
TGTGCCAGCAGCTTAGGACAAGCCGGTTGGGATACGCAGTATTTT
>TRBD1|TRBV19|TRBJ1-6|NA
CASMAQGAKNSPLHF
TGTGCCAGTATGGCACAGGGGGCGAAGAATTCACCCCTCCACTTT
>NA|TRBV2|TRBJ2-7|NA
CASRVSVGGEQYF
TGTGCCAGCAGGGTAAGCGTCGGTGGGGAGCAGTACTTC
>NA|TRBV29-1|TRBJ2-5|NA
CSVERGMETQYF
TGCAGCGTTGAACGGGGGATGGAGACCCAGTACTTC
>TRBD1|TRBV7-2|TRBJ1-1|NA
CASSSRQGVRNTEAFF
TGTGCCAGCAGCTCTAGACAGGGGGTGAGGAACACTGAAGCTTTCTTT
>NA|TRBV6-5|TRBJ1-1|NA
CASSYGPALGTEAFF
TGTGCCAGCAGTTATGGTCCGGCCTTGGGCACTGAAGCTTTCTTT
>NA|TRBV29-1|TRBJ2-3|NA
CSVEESVSLF
TGCAGCGTTGAAGAATCGGTGTCCCTTTTT
>NA|TRBV7-3|TRBJ2-6|NA
CASSYDSGANVLTF
TGTGCCAGCAGCTACGACTCTGGGGCCAACGTCCTGACTTTC
>NA|TRBV10-3|TRBJ2-5|NA
CAISESGGYQETQYF
TGTGCCATCAGTGAGTCAGGAGGGTACCAAGAGACCCAGTACTTC
>TRBD1|TRBV2|TRBJ1-2|NA
CASRGDSTYGYTF
TGTGCCAGCAGGGGGGACAGTACCTATGGCTACACCTTC
>NA|TRBV6-5|TRBJ1-1|NA
CASSPRGGTEAFF
TGTGCCAGCAGTCCCCGGGGGGGGACTGAAGCTTTCTTT
>TRBD2|TRBV7-6|TRBJ2-7|NA
CASSFPPTSGNEQYF
TGTGCCAGCAGCTTCCCTCCGACTAGCGGGAACGAGCAGTACTTC
>TRBD1|TRBV9|TRBJ1-2|NA
CASSVARQGSGYTF
TGTGCCAGCAGCGTAGCGCGACAGGGATCTGGCTACACCTTC
>TRBD1|TRBV28|TRBJ2-7|NA
CASSPTGTGSYEQYF
TGTGCCAGCAGTCCGACAGGGACGGGGTCCTACGAGCAGTACTTC
>TRBD1|TRBV27|TRBJ2-7|NA
CASSPRTGVSYEQYF
TGTGCCAGCAGTCCAAGGACAGGGGTCTCCTACGAGCAGTACTTC
>TRBD1|TRBV5-1|TRBJ1-2|NA
CASSLGQGAYYGYTF
TGCGCCAGCAGCCTAGGACAGGGGGCCTACTATGGCTACACCTTC
>NA|TRBV18|TRBJ2-7|once
CASSPGRAYYEQYF
TGTGCCAGCTCACCAGGCAGGGCCTACTACGAGCAGTACTTC
>NA|TRBV2|TRBJ2-1|NA
CASYIVEAVGEQFF
TGTGCCAGCTATATAGTGGAAGCGGTGGGTGAGCAGTTCTTC